This passage covers 21 T cell receptor beta chains from one sample sequenced in a study of T cell changes during pregnancy in multiple sclerosis. The table came from immunoSEQ multiplex PCR; TCRdb's copy has only in-frame clones and leaves some out. Among 50,000 or so clones listed, 92% were seen once. This specimen was CD4+ T cells from peripheral blood mononuclear cells, taken in the second trimester of pregnancy. These receptors all stem from a female donor with multiple sclerosis, enrolled in a pregnancy study.

This clone appeared once. This sequence joins TRBV5-5 and TRBJ1-4, with D possibly matching TRBD1 (6 bases). CDR1 and CDR2 from the germline V gene are SGHKS and YYEKEE (reference sequence). V lost 0 bases and J 11 bases, leaving 17 bases between the germline ends. This CDR3 is built from 15 residues. The CDR3 DNA reads TGTGCCAGCAGCTTGGTTGGGGGCCCCGAAGGGAAACTGTTTTTT. This sequence encodes CASSLVGGPEGKLFF. The variable domain in full, completed from reference TRBV5-5 and TRBJ1-4, reads DAGVTQSPTHLIKTRGQQVTLRCSPISGHKSVSWYQQVLGQGPQFIFQYYEKEERGRGNFPDRFSARQFPNYSSELNVNALLLGDSALYLCASSLVGGPEGKLFFGSGTQLSVL.

The CDR3 bases are TGTGCCAGCAGCCCGGGACTAGCGTTTCGGGACGAGCAGTACTTC. It is translated as CASSPGLAFRDEQYF. The chain joins TRBV5-4 to TRBJ2-7; 10 bases line up with TRBD2. Germline values: CDR1 SGHNT, CDR2 YYREEE (reference sequence). This CDR3 has 15 amino acids. V lost 4 bases to trimming and J lost 5 bases; unmatched junction nucleotides: 9.

This rearrangement joins TRBV7-8 to TRBJ2-3; 9 nucleotides match TRBD2. Per the germline V gene, CDR1 is SGHVS and CDR2 is FQNEAQ. The junction had 2 bases not matched to a gene; V was cut back by 0 bases and J by 1 base. The length of the CDR3 is 16 residues. CDR3 DNA sequence: TGTGCCAGCAGCTTAGCGTGGACTAGCGGCACAGATACGCAGTATTTT. It translates to CASSLAWTSGTDTQYF.

The chain has TRBV15 and TRBJ2-7; TRBD1 matches 9 bases. The V and J ends lost 0 bases and 1 base, in that order; junction bases with no gene match: 7. The CDR3 runs 17 residues. Germline values: CDR1 LNHNV, CDR2 YYDKDF (reference sequence). CDR3 residues: CATSRDGIDRGSYEQYF. Here the CDR3 DNA reads TGTGCCACCAGCAGAGATGGAATAGACAGGGGGTCCTACGAGCAGTACTTC. Drawing the rest from reference TRBV15 and TRBJ2-7, the complete variable domain is DAMVIQNPRYQVTQFGKPVTLSCSQTLNHNVMYWYQQKSSQAPKLLFHYYDKDFNNEADTPDNFQSRRPNTSFCFLDIRSPGLGDTAMYLCATSRDGIDRGSYEQYFGPGTRLTVT.

The chain links TRBV11-2 to TRBJ2-7; TRBD2 aligns across 7 bases. The CDR3 runs to 13 residues. J lost 9 bases, V lost 5 bases, and 10 bases had no gene match. Germline V lookup: CDR1 SGHAT, CDR2 FQNNGV. The CDR3 sequence is CASSTERGLGQYF. The CDR3 nucleotides are TGTGCCAGCAGCACAGAGCGGGGTCTTGGGCAGTACTTC.

The chain has TRBV16 and TRBJ2-7; possibly TRBD1 for D (6 bases). Germline CDR1 is KGHSY and CDR2 is FQNENV. Trimming cost V 0 bases and J 3 bases, with 9 bases left between them. This CDR3 is built from 14 residues. CDR3 sequence: CASSQSQGSYEQYF. The CDR3 coding sequence is TGTGCCAGCAGCCAATCACAGGGCAGCTACGAGCAGTACTTC.

This sequence joins TRBV2 and TRBJ2-1; D not certain. This CDR3 is 16 amino acids long. V lost 4 bases, J lost 0 bases, and 13 bases lay in between. The germline V gene has CDR1 SNHLY and CDR2 FYNNEI. CDR3 nucleotides: TGTGCCAGCAGTGTGAGGCCAGCGAGCTCCTACAATGAGCAGTTCTTC. Residues: CASSVRPASSYNEQFF. Full variable domain (missing parts from reference TRBV2 and TRBJ2-1): EPEVTQTPSHQVTQMGQEVILRCVPISNHLYFYWYRQILGQKVEFLVSFYNNEISEKSEIFDDQFSVERPDGSNFTLKIRSTKLEDSAMYFCASSVRPASSYNEQFFGPGTRLTVL.

The J gene is TRBJ1-6, the V gene TRBV19; D not resolved. CDR3 length equals 16 residues. Germline CDR1 and CDR2: LNHDA and SQIVND (reference sequence). Deletions cut 5 bases from V and 0 bases from J, with 11 bases between. The CDR3 here is CASSLEISSYNSPLHF. Written as DNA, the CDR3 is TGTGCCAGTAGTCTTGAAATTAGCTCCTATAATTCACCCCTCCACTTT.

This chain uses TRBV6-4 with TRBJ2-4; no clear D. Deletions cut 2 bases from V and 1 base from J, with 9 bases between. Germline lookup yields CDR1 MRHNA and CDR2 SNTAGT. The CDR3 is made up of 15 amino acids. As DNA, the CDR3 is TGTGCCAGCAGTGACGTCAGGTGGGCCAAAAACATTCAGTACTTC. Encoded protein: CASSDVRWAKNIQYF.

The V call is TRBV5-4, the J call TRBJ1-4; D may be TRBD1 (6 bases). This CDR3 contains 18 residues. Per the germline V gene, CDR1 is SGHNT and CDR2 is YYREEE (reference sequence). The V end was cut by 1 base, the J end by 0 bases, with 16 bases between. DNA for the CDR3: TGTGCCAGCAGCTTGAGGACAGCCAGCTATACAACTAATGAAAAACTGTTTTTT. Encoded protein: CASSLRTASYTTNEKLFF.

The chain is built from TRBV5-6 and TRBJ1-2; unclear D gene. V gave up 0 bases and J gave up 4 bases, with 7 bases separating them. The CDR3 covers 13 residues. CDR1 is SGHDT and CDR2 is YYEEEE in the germline V gene. The CDR3 loop reads CASSLGEGYGYTF. The CDR3, as DNA: TGTGCCAGCAGCTTGGGGGAGGGCTATGGCTACACCTTC.

The chain recombines TRBV27 with TRBJ2-2, with 14 bases fitting TRBD2. V lost 3 bases and J lost 5; bases outside the gene matches: 8. This CDR3 has 18 amino acids. Germline loops: CDR1 MNHEY, CDR2 SMNVEV (reference sequence). CDR3 coding DNA: TGTGCCAGCAGTTTGGGACTAGCGGGGGTTATTAGGACCGGGGAGCTGTTTTTT. Its protein product is CASSLGLAGVIRTGELFF.

This clone turned up a few times. V and J are TRBV5-1 and TRBJ1-3; 8 nucleotides agree with TRBD1. The germline gives CDR1 SGHRS, CDR2 YFSETQ. The CDR3 loop spans 17 amino acids. The V segment lost 3 bases and the J segment 1 base; nucleotides outside the gene matches: 9. The CDR3 reads CASSSTGALTSGNTIYF. CDR3 DNA sequence: TGCGCCAGCAGCTCGACAGGGGCCCTCACGTCTGGAAACACCATATATTTT.

This clone appeared a few times. The chain uses TRBV5-1 and TRBJ1-6; 7 bases align to TRBD1. The CDR3 covers 18 residues. CDR1 and CDR2 from the germline V gene are SGHRS and YFSETQ. V lost 0 bases and J lost 8; bases outside the gene matches: 14. The CDR3 sequence: CASSLVGGQILGHSPLHF. The CDR3 bases are TGCGCCAGCAGCTTGGTAGGGGGACAGATCTTGGGGCATTCACCCCTCCACTTT. Combining the CDR3 with reference TRBV5-1 and TRBJ1-6 gives the whole variable domain KAGVTQTPRYLIKTRGQQVTLSCSPISGHRSVSWYQQTPGQGLQFLFEYFSETQRNKGNFPGRFSGRQFSNSRSEMNVSTLELGDSALYLCASSLVGGQILGHSPLHFGNGTRLTVT.

The chain joins TRBV19 to TRBJ2-7; TRBD2 agrees at 15 bases. The CDR3 is 18 amino acids. J lost 0 bases, V lost 5 bases, and 8 bases had no gene match. The germline CDR1 and CDR2 sequences are LNHDA and SQIVND (reference sequence). CDR3 region: CASSPGLAGGPDSYEQYF. CDR3 in DNA: TGTGCCAGTAGTCCGGGACTAGCGGGAGGCCCTGACTCCTACGAGCAGTACTTC.

The rearrangement uses TRBV18 and TRBJ2-1; 9 nucleotides match TRBD1. The junction had 16 bases not matched to a gene; V was cut back by 4 bases and J by 9 bases. The CDR3 runs 17 residues. Germline V gene data show CDR1 as KGHSH and CDR2 as LQKENI. The CDR3 bases are TGTGCCAGCTCACTACGGCCACAGGGGGCCTTAGATTTTGAGCAGTTCTTC. This sequence encodes CASSLRPQGALDFEQFF.

The CDR3 protein is CASSLSLRGYNEQFF. In DNA, the CDR3 is TGTGCCAGCAGTTTAAGCCTTAGGGGCTACAATGAGCAGTTCTTC. The V gene is TRBV6-1, the J gene TRBJ2-1, with a tentative D call TRBD1 (5 bases). With 5 bases removed from V and 3 bases from J, the gap between germline ends came to 14 bases. Germline V gene lookup returns CDR1 MNHNS and CDR2 SASEGT. This CDR3 region has 15 residues.

The V and J genes are TRBV11-1 and TRBJ1-4, with 9 positions matching TRBD1. V shed 4 bases and J 7 bases; nucleotides not matched to a gene: 16. The CDR3 sequence is 18 residues long. In germline, CDR1 is SGHAT, CDR2 FQDESV (reference sequence). The CDR3 protein is CASSSPGTGKGSREKLFF. The CDR3 nucleotides read TGTGCCAGCAGCTCGCCCGGGACAGGGAAAGGATCTCGTGAAAAACTGTTTTTT.

The CDR3 DNA reads TGTGCCAGCAGCTGGGACATTCTGGAGACCCAGTACTTC. Amino acid sequence: CASSWDILETQYF. This chain connects TRBV7-2 to TRBJ2-5, with D perhaps matching TRBD1 (6 bases). The CDR3 contains 13 residues. CDR1 is SGHTA, CDR2 FQGNSA, per germline. Trimming removed 4 bases at V and 5 bases at J, with 11 bases between. The full variable domain, with the rest looked up from reference TRBV7-2 and TRBJ2-5, is GAGVSQSPSNKVTEKGKDVELRCDPISGHTALYWYRQSLGQGLEFLIYFQGNSAPDKSGLPSDRFSAERTGGSVSTLTIQRTQQEDSAVYLCASSWDILETQYFGPGTRLLVL.

The chain recombines TRBV2 with TRBJ1-1, with D perhaps matching TRBD1 (5 bases). V was shortened by 4 bases and J by 11 bases, with 11 bases between the two germline ends. This CDR3 is built from 11 residues. Germline CDR1 reads SNHLY; CDR2 reads FYNNEI. The CDR3 DNA is TGTGCCAGCAGTGCAGGGTCTGCGGCTTTCTTT. Encoded protein: CASSAGSAAFF. The whole variable domain, filled in from reference TRBV2 and TRBJ1-1, reads EPEVTQTPSHQVTQMGQEVILRCVPISNHLYFYWYRQILGQKVEFLVSFYNNEISEKSEIFDDQFSVERPDGSNFTLKIRSTKLEDSAMYFCASSAGSAAFFGQGTRLTVV.

This clone has just one count. V is TRBV6-5 and J is TRBJ1-5; TRBD1 matches 8 bases. The ends lost 6 bases at V and 3 bases at J; junction bases unmatched: 4. CDR1 is MNHEY and CDR2 is SVGAGI in the germline V gene. The CDR3 runs 14 residues. CDR3 region: CASRPGQDNQPQHF. CDR3 DNA sequence: TGTGCCAGCAGACCGGGACAGGACAATCAGCCCCAGCATTTT.